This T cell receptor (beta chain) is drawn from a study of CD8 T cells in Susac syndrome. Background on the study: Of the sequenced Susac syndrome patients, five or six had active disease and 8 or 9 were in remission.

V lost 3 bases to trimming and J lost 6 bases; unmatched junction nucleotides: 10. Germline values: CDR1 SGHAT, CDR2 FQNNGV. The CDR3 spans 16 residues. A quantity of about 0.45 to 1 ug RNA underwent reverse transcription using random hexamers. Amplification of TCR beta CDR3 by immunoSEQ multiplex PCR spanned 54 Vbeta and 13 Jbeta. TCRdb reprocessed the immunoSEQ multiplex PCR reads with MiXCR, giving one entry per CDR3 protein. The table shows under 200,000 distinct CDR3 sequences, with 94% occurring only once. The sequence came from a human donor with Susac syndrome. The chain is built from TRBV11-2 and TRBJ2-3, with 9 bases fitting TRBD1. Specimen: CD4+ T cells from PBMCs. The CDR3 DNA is TGTGCCAGCAGCTTCTACCCACAGGGGGCGAGCGATACGCAGTATTTT. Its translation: CASSFYPQGASDTQYF.